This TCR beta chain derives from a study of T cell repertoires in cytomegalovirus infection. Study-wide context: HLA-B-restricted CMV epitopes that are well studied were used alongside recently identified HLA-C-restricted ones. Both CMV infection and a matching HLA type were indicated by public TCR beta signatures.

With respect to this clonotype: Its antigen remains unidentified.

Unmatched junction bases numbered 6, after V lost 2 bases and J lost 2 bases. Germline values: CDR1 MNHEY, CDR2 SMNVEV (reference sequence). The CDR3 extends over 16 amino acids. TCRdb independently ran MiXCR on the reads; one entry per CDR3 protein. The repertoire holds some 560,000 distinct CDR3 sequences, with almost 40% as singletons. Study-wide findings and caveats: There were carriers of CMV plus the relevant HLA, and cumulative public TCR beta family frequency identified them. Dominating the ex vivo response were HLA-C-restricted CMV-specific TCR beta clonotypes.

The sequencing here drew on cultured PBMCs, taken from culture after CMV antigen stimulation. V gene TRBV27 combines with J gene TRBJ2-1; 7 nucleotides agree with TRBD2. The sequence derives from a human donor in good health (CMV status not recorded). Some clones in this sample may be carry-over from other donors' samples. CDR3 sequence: CASSLASGIPYNEQFF. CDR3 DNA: TGTGCCAGCAGTTTAGCGAGCGGGATCCCCTACAATGAGCAGTTCTTC.